This T cell receptor (beta chain) comes out of a study of blood T cell repertoires in COVID-19. Study in general: The cDNA or gDNA used as material had been derived from T cells, B-cell-depleted T cells, or PBMCs.

Original methodology: Amplification from reference gene primers served as the basis for estimated nucleated cell counts. The data were produced by immunoSEQ multiplex PCR, yet TCRdb's version contains in-frame clones alone and is incomplete. V, J and clone size are those of that table, while D and trimming were read from the DNA. Of just under 300,000 clones in the sample, around 87% were seen once. This clone was observed once. The source of this sequence is a man between 70 and 80 years old with acute or convalescent COVID-19. Sequenced input: peripheral blood.

The CDR3 loop is CASSGRQGAPEAFF. The DNA for the CDR3 is TGTGCCAGTAGTGGCCGACAGGGGGCCCCTGAAGCTTTCTTT. The rearrangement links TRBV19 to TRBJ1-1, with 10 bases identical to TRBD1. This CDR3 region has 14 residues. CDR1 and CDR2 (germline): LNHDA, SQIVND (reference sequence). V gave up 5 bases and J gave up 6 bases; unmatched junction bases: 6.